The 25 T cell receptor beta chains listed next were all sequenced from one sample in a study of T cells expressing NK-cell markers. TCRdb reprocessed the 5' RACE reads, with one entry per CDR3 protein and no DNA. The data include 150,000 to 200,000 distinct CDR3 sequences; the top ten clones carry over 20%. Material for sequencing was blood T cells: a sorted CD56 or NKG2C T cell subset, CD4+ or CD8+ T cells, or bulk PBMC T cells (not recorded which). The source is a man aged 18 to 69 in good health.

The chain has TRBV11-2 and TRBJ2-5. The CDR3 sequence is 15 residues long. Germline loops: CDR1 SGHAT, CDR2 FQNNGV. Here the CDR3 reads CASSTSSWNQETQYF.

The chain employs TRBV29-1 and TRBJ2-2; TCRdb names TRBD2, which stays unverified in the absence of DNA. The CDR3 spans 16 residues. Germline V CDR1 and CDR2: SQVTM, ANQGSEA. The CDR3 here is CSVELSGGGSTGELFF.

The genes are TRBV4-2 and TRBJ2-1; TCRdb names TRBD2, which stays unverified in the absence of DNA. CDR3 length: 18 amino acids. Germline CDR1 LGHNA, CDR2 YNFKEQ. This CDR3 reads CASSQDWRLADIGNEQFF.

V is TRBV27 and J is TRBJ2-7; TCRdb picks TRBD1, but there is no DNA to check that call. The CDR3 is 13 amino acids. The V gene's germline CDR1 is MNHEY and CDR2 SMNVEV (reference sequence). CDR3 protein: CASSLLGVGEQYF.

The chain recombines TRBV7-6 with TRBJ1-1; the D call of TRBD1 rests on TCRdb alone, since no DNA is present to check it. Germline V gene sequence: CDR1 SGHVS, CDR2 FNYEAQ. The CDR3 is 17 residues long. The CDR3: CASSLLGTGANNTEAFF.

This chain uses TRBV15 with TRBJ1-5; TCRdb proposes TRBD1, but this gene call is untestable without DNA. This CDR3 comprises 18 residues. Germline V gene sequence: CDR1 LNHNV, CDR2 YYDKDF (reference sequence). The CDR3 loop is CATSRESNTGVSNQPQHF.

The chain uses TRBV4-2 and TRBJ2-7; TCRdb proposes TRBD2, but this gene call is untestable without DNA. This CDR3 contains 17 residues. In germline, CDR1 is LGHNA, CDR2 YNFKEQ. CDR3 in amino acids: CASSQTHLAGGSYEQYF.

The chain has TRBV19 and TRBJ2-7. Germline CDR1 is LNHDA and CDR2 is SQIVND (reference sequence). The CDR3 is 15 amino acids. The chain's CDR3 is CASSIGLTQSYEQYF.

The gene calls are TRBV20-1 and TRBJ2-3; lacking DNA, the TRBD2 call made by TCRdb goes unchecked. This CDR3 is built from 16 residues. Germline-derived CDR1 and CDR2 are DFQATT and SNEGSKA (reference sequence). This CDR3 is CSARDYWLAKSDTQYF.

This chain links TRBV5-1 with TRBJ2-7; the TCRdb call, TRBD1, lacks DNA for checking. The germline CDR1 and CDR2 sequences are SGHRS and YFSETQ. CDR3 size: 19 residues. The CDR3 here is CASSLQTGGISLSSYEQYF.

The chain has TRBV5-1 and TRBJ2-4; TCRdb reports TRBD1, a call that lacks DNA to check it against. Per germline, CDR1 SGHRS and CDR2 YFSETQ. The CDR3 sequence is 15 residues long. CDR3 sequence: CASSLLRDRENIQYF. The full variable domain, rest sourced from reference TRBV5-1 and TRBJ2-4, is KAGVTQTPRYLIKTRGQQVTLSCSPISGHRSVSWYQQTPGQGLQFLFEYFSETQRNKGNFPGRFSGRQFSNSRSEMNVSTLELGDSALYLCASSLLRDRENIQYFGAGTRLSVL.

CDR3 protein: CSVEPPERSSYNEQFF. J is TRBJ2-1 and V is TRBV29-1; there is no DNA to check the TCRdb D call of TRBD1. CDR1 is SQVTM, CDR2 ANQGSEA, per germline. The CDR3 is made up of 16 amino acids.

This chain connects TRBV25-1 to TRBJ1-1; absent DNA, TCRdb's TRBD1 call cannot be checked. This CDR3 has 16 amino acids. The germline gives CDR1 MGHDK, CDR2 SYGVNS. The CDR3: CASSVAPGTGNTEAFF.

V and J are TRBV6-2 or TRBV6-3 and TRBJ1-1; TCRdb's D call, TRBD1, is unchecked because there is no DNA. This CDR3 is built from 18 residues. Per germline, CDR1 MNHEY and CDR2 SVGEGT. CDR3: CASSPIPGPRAGNTEAFF.

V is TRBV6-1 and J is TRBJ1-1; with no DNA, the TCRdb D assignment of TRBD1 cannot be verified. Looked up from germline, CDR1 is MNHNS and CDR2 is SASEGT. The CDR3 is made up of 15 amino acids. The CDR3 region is CASSPLGGPNTEAFF.

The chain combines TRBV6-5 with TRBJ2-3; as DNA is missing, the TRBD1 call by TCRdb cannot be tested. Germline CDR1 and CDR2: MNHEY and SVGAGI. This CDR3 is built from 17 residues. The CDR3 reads CASSYSGFTGATDTQYF.

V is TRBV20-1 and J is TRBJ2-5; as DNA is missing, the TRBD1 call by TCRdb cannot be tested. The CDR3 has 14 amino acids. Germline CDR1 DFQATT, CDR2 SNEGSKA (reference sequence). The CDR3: CSAPTGTGVETQYF.

CDR3 amino acids: CASSYDTGARQEQYF. The genes are TRBV6-5 and TRBJ2-7; no DNA is available, so the TRBD1 call from TCRdb remains unchecked. The CDR3 covers 15 residues. Germline assignment: CDR1 MNHEY and CDR2 SVGAGI.

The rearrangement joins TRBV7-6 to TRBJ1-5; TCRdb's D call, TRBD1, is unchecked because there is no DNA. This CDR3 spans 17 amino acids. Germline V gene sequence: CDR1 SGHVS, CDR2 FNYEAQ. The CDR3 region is CASSSRDRGRYNQPQHF.

CDR3: CASSTRGLTDTQYF. V gene TRBV19 combines with J gene TRBJ2-3; TCRdb names TRBD1, which stays unverified in the absence of DNA. Germline assignment: CDR1 LNHDA and CDR2 SQIVND (reference sequence). The CDR3 consists of 14 residues.

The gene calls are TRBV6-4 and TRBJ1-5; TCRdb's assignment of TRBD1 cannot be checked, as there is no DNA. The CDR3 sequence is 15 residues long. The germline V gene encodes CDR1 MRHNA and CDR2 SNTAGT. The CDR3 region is CASSVEGGGNQPQHF.

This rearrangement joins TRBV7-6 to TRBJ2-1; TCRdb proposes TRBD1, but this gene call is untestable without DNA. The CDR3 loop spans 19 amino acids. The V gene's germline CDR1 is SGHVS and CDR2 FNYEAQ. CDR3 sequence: CASSLPTSGGPSSYNEQFF.

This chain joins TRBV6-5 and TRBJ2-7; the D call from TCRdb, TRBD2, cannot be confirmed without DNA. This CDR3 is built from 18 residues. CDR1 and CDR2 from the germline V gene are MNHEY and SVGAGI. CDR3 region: CASSYPTWTSGGSDEQYF.

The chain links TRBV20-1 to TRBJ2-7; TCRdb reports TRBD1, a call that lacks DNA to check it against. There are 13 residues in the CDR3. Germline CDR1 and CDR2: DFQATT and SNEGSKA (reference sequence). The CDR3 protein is CSARGGQDYEQYF.

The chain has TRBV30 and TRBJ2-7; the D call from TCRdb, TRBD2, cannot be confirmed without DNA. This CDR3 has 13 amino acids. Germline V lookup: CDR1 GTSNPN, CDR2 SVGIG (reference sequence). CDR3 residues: CAWSSGIAYEQYF.